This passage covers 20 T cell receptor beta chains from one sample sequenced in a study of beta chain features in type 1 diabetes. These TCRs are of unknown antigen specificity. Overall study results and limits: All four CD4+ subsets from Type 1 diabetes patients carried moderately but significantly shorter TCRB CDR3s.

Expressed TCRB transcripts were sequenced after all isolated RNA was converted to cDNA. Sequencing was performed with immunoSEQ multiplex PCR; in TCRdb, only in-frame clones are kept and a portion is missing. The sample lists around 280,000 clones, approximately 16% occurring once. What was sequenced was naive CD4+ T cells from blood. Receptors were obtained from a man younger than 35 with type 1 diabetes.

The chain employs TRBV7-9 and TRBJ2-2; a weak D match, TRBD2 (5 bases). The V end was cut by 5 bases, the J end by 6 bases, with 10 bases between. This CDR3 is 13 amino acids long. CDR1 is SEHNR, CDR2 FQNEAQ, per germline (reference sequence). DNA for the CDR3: TGTGCCAGCAGCCAAAGCGGAGCCGGGGAGCTGTTTTTT. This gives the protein CASSQSGAGELFF. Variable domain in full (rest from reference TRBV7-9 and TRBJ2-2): DTGVSQNPRHKITKRGQNVTFRCDPISEHNRLYWYRQTLGQGPEFLTYFQNEAQLEKSRLLSDRFSAERPKGSFSTLEIQRTEQGDSAMYLCASSQSGAGELFFGEGSRLTVL.

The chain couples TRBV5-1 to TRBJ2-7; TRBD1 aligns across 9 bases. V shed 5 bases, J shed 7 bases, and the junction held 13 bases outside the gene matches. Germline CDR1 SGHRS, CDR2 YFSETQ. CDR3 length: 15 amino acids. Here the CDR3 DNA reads TGCGCCAGCAGAGAAGAGGGACAGGGTCTAATAGAGCAGTACTTC. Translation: CASREEGQGLIEQYF.

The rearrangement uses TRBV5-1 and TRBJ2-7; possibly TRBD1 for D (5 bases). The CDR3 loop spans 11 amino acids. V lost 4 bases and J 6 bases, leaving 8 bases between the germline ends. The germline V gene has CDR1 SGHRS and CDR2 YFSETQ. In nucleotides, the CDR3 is TGCGCCAGCAGCCAGGGTCCCGAGCAGTACTTC. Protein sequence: CASSQGPEQYF.

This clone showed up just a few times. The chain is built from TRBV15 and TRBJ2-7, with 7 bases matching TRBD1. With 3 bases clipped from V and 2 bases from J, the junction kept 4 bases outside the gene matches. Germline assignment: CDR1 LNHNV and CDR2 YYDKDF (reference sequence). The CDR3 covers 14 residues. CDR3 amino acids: CATSRGQPPYEQYF. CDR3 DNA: TGTGCCACCAGCAGGGGACAGCCTCCCTACGAGCAGTACTTC.

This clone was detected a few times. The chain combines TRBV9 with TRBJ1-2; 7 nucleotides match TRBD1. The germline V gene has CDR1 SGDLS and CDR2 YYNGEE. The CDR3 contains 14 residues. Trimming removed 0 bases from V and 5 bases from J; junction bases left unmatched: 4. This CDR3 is CASSVGGTDYGYTF. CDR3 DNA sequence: TGTGCCAGCAGCGTAGGGGGGACAGATTATGGCTACACCTTC.

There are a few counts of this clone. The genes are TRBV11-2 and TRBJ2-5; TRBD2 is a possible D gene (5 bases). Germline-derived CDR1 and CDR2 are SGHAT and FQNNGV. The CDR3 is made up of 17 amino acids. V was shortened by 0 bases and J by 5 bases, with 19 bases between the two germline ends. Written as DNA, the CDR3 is TGTGCCAGCAGCTTAGAAGCTTGGGCGGGCCCATGGGAGACCCAGTACTTC. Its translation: CASSLEAWAGPWETQYF.

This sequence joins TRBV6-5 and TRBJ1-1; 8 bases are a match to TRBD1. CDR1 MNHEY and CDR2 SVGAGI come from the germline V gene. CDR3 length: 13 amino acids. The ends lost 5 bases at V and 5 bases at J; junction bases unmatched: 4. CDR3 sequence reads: CASSEDRETEAFF. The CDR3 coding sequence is TGTGCCAGCAGTGAGGACAGGGAAACTGAAGCTTTCTTT.

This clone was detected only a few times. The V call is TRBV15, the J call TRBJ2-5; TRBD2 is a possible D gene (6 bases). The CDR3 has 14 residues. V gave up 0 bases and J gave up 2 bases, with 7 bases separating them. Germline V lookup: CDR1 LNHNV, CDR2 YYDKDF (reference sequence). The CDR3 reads CATSREGGQETQYF. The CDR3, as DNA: TGTGCCACCAGCAGAGAGGGGGGTCAAGAGACCCAGTACTTC.

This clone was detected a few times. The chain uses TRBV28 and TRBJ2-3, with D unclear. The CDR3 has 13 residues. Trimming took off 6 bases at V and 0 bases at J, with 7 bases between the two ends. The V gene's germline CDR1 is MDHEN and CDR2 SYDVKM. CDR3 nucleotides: TGTGCCAGCAGCTGGGCCAGCACAGATACGCAGTATTTT. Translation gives CASSWASTDTQYF.

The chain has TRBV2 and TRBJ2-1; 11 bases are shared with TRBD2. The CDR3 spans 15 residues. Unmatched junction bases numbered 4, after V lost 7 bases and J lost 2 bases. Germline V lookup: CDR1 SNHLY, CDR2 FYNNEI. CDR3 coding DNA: TGTGCCAGCAAGACGGGACTAGCGGCCTACAATGAGCAGTTCTTC. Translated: CASKTGLAAYNEQFF.

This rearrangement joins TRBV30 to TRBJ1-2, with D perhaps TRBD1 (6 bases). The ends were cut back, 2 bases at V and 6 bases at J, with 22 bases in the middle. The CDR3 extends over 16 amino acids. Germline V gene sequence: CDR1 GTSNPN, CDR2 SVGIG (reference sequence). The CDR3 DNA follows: TGTGCCTGGAGTTTCCTGAAAAACAGGGATTCCAATGGCTACACCTTC. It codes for CAWSFLKNRDSNGYTF.

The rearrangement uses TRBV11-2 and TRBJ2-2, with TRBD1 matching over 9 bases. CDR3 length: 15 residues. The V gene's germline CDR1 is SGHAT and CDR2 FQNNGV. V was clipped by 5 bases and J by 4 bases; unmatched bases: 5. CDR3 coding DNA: TGTGCCAGCAGCCAACAGGGGGCGGGCACCGGGGAGCTGTTTTTT. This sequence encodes CASSQQGAGTGELFF.

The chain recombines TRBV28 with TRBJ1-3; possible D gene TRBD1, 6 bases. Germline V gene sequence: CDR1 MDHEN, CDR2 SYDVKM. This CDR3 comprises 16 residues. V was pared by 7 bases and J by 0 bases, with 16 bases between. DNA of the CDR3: TGTGCCAGCATTCGCTCAGGGGAACTCTCTGGAAACACCATATATTTT. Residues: CASIRSGELSGNTIYF. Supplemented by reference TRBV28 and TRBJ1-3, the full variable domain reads DVKVTQSSRYLVKRTGEKVFLECVQDMDHENMFWYRQDPGLGLRLIYFSYDVKMKEKGDIPEGYSVSREKKERFSLILESASTNQTSMYLCASIRSGELSGNTIYFGEGSWLTVV.

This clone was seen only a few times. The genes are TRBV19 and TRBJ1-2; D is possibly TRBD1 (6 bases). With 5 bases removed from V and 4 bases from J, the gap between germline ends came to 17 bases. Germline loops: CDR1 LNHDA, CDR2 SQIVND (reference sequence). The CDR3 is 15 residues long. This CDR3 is CASSYNRVLPYGYTF. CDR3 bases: TGTGCCAGTAGTTACAACAGGGTCCTTCCCTATGGCTACACCTTC. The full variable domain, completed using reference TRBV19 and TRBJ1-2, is DGGITQSPKYLFRKEGQNVTLSCEQNLNHDAMYWYRQDPGQGLRLIYYSQIVNDFQKGDIAEGYSVSREKKESFPLTVTSAQKNPTAFYLCASSYNRVLPYGYTFGSGTRLTVV.

CDR3 amino acids: CASSLTPGQGDTGELFF. For the CDR3, the DNA is TGTGCCAGCAGCTTGACACCGGGACAGGGGGACACCGGGGAGCTGTTTTTT. The chain recombines TRBV11-2 with TRBJ2-2; 11 bases align to TRBD1. The CDR3 has 17 residues. The germline CDR1 and CDR2 sequences are SGHAT and FQNNGV. The V gene end was trimmed by 3 bases and the J gene end by 3 bases; junction bases not matched to a gene: 6.

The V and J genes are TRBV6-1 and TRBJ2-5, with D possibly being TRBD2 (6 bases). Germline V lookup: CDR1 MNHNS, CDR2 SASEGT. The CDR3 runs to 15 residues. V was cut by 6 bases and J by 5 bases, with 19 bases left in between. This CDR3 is CASRHYGTDGETQYF. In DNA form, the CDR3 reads TGTGCCAGCAGGCATTATGGGACTGACGGGGAGACCCAGTACTTC.

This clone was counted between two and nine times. DNA of the CDR3: TGTGCCAGCAGCTCAGCCGACAGGAGACTTTCAGCCCCCCTAGCCAAAAACATTCAGTACTTC. Translated, it gives CASSSADRRLSAPLAKNIQYF. The J gene is TRBJ2-4, the V gene TRBV7-2; the D gene is possibly TRBD1 (6 bases). The CDR3 has 21 residues. Per germline, CDR1 SGHTA and CDR2 FQGNSA. Trimming took 4 bases from V and 0 from J, leaving 28 bases between them.

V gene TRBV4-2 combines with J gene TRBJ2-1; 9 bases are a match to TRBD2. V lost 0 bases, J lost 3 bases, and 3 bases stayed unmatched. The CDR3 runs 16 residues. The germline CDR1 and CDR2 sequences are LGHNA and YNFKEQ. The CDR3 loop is CASSQERGRGYNEQFF. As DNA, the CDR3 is TGTGCCAGCAGCCAAGAACGCGGGAGGGGCTACAATGAGCAGTTCTTC.

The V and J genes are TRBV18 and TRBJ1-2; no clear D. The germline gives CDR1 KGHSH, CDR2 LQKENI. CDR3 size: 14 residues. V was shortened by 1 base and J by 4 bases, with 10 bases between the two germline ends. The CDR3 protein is CASSPQGDGYGYTF. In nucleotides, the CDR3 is TGTGCCAGCTCACCACAGGGAGACGGCTATGGCTACACCTTC.

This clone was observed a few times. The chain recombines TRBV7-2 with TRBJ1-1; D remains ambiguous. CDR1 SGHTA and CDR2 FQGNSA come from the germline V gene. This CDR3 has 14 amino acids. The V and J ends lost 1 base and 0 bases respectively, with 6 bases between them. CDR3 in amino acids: CASSLGLMNTEAFF. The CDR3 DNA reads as TGTGCCAGCAGCTTAGGACTCATGAACACTGAAGCTTTCTTT.